The rows below give T cell receptor beta chains drawn from one sample of a study of shared clonotypes between healthy human individuals. Here immunoSEQ multiplex PCR was the method, and the copy in TCRdb shows in-frame clones only, minus some. The sample includes roughly 500,000 clones, 60% to 85% of them seen just once. The sample taken for sequencing was PBMCs. The receptors shown here come from a woman aged 40 to 50 in good health. Some clones in this sample may be carry-over from other donors' samples. Each CDR3 is given with its conserved first and last residue. D genes are given only for firm matches. Not every row has a clone size; where given, it reads once, few, many or a size class.

j_gene,v_gene,abundance,d_gene,CDR3nt,CDR3aa
TRBJ1-5,TRBV11-1,NA,NA,TGTGCCAGCAGCTTAGAGTTGGGTCAGCCCCAGCATTTT,CASSLELGQPQHF
TRBJ1-1,TRBV27,once,NA,TGTGCCAGCAGCCGAGGGGGGACTGAAGCTTTCTTT,CASSRGGTEAFF
TRBJ2-7,TRBV27,few,TRBD1,TGTGCCAGCAGCCAGGGGGCCACCTACGAGCAGTACTTC,CASSQGATYEQYF
TRBJ2-7,TRBV7-2,many,TRBD2,TGTGCCAGCAGCCTGGGGGCGGGAGGCCAATACGAGCAGTACTTC,CASSLGAGGQYEQYF
TRBJ1-3,TRBV2,NA,NA,TGTGCCAGCAGGGGGGACGCTGGAAACACCATATATTTT,CASRGDAGNTIYF
TRBJ2-3,TRBV11-2,NA,NA,TGTGCCAGCAGCCTTAGGGAACGGGATTGGACAGATACGCAGTATTTT,CASSLRERDWTDTQYF
TRBJ2-3,TRBV5-1,NA,TRBD2,TGCGCCAGCAGCTTGGATCCAGCGGGAGTTTCAGATACGCAGTATTTT,CASSLDPAGVSDTQYF
TRBJ1-5,TRBV18,few,NA,TGTGCCAGCTCACCGTCGGTTCCAGGGAGCAATCAGCCCCAGCATTTT,CASSPSVPGSNQPQHF
TRBJ1-1,TRBV27,NA,NA,TGTGCCAGCAGGACCACGGGGAGTAGGGGTAACACTGAAGCTTTCTTT,CASRTTGSRGNTEAFF
TRBJ2-7,TRBV10-3,NA,TRBD2,TGTGCCATCAGGGGTACTAGCGGGAGGGCGCACGAGCAGTACTTC,CAIRGTSGRAHEQYF
TRBJ2-7,TRBV19,NA,NA,TGTGCCAGTAGTATAGAAAGGGGGGCCTTCTACGAGCAGTACTTC,CASSIERGAFYEQYF
TRBJ1-1,TRBV15,NA,TRBD1,TGTGCCACCAGCAGGAAGGGACAGGTGGGGACTGAAGCTTTCTTT,CATSRKGQVGTEAFF
TRBJ2-1,TRBV25-1,NA,NA,TGTGCCAGCAGCTGGGTTATGTGGGACCGGGGGGAGCAGTTCTTC,CASSWVMWDRGEQFF
TRBJ1-2,TRBV10-3,NA,NA,TGTGCCACCAGGGGAGACGAGGGTGGCTATGGCTACACCTTC,CATRGDEGGYGYTF
TRBJ1-1,TRBV30,NA,NA,TGTGCCTGGATAGGTGGGACTGAAGCTTTCTTT,CAWIGGTEAFF
TRBJ2-5,TRBV16,NA,NA,TGTGCCAGCAGCCAATCGGGCGCGGATCAAGAGACCCAGTACTTC,CASSQSGADQETQYF
TRBJ1-2,TRBV28,NA,NA,TGTGCCAGCCTCACCAGCGGTTATTATGGCTACACCTTC,CASLTSGYYGYTF
TRBJ2-3,TRBV5-1,once,NA,TGCGCCAGCAGCTTGGAGTACAGCACAGATACGCAGTATTTT,CASSLEYSTDTQYF
TRBJ1-5,TRBV11-2,NA,TRBD1,TGTGCCAGCAGCTTGGGACAGGGCTTCGATCAGCCCCAGCATTTT,CASSLGQGFDQPQHF
TRBJ1-2,TRBV10-3,NA,NA,TGTGCCATCTCCTCACATACAGATAATGGCTACACCTTC,CAISSHTDNGYTF
TRBJ1-1,TRBV11-1,once,TRBD1,TGTGCCAGCAACCCGGGACAGGGGGCTCGTACTGAAGCTTTCTTT,CASNPGQGARTEAFF
TRBJ2-2,TRBV2,NA,NA,TGTGCCAGCTGCGCGAGGGAGAGTGGCGGGGAGCTGTTTTTT,CASCARESGGELFF
TRBJ2-7,TRBV30,once,NA,TGTGCCTGGAGTTTGTTGGCCTACGAGCAGTACTTC,CAWSLLAYEQYF